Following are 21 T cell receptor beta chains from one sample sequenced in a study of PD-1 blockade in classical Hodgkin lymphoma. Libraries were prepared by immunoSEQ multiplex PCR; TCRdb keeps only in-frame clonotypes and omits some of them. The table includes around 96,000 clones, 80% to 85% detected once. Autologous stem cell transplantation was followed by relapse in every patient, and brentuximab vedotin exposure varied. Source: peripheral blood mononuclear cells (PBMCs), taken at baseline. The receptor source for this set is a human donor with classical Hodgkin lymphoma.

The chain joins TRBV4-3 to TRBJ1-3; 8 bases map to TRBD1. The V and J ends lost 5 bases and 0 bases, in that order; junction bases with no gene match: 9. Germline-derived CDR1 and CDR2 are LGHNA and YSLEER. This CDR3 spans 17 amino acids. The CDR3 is CASSLEDRGSSGNTIYF. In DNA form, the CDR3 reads TGCGCCAGCAGCTTGGAAGACAGGGGTAGCTCTGGAAACACCATATATTTT.

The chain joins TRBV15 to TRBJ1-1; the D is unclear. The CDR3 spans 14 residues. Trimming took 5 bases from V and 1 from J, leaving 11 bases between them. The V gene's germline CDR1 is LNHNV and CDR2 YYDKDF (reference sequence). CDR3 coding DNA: TGTGCCACCAGCGGACTCAATTCGAACACTGAAGCTTTCTTT. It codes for CATSGLNSNTEAFF. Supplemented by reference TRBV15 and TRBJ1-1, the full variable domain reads DAMVIQNPRYQVTQFGKPVTLSCSQTLNHNVMYWYQQKSSQAPKLLFHYYDKDFNNEADTPDNFQSRRPNTSFCFLDIRSPGLGDTAMYLCATSGLNSNTEAFFGQGTRLTVV.

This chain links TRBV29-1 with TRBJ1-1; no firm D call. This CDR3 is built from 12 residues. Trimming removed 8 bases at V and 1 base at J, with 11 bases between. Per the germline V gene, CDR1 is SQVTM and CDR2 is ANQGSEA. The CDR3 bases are TGCAGCACCTCGTCCAGGAACACTGAAGCTTTCTTT. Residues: CSTSSRNTEAFF.

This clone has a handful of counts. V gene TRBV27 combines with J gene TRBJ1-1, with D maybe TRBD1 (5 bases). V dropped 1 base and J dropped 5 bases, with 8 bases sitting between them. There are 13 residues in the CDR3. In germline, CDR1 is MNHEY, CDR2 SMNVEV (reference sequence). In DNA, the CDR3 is TGTGCCAGCAGTTTATACTGGGGGACTGAAGCTTTCTTT. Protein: CASSLYWGTEAFF.

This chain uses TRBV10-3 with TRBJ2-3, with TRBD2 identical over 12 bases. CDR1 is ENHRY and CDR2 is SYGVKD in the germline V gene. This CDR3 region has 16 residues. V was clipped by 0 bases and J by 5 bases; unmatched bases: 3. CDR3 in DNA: TGTGCCATCAGTGAGTCTGAGGGACTAGCGGGAGATACGCAGTATTTT. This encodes CAISESEGLAGDTQYF.

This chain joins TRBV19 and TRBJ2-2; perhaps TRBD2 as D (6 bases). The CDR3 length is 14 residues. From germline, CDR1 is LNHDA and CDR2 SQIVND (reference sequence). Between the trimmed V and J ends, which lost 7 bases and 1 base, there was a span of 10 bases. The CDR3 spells CASKAGWNTGELFF. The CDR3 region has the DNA TGTGCCAGTAAGGCGGGATGGAACACCGGGGAGCTGTTTTTT.

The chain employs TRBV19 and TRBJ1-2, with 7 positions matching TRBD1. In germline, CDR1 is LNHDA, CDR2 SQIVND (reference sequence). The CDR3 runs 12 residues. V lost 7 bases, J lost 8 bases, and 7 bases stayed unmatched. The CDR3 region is CASIDRVGGYTF. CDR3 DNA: TGTGCCAGTATCGACAGGGTAGGAGGCTACACCTTC. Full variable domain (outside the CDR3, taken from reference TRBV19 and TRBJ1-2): DGGITQSPKYLFRKEGQNVTLSCEQNLNHDAMYWYRQDPGQGLRLIYYSQIVNDFQKGDIAEGYSVSREKKESFPLTVTSAQKNPTAFYLCASIDRVGGYTFGSGTRLTVV.

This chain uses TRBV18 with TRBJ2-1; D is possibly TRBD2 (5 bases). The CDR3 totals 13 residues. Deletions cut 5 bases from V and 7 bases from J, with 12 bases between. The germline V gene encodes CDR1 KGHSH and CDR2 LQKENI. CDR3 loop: CASSAGGENEQFF. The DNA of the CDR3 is TGTGCCAGCTCAGCGGGTGGGGAGAATGAGCAGTTCTTC. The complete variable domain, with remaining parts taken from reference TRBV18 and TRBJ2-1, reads NAGVMQNPRHLVRRRGQEARLRCSPMKGHSHVYWYRQLPEEGLKFMVYLQKENIIDESGMPKERFSAEFPKEGPSILRIQQVVRGDSAAYFCASSAGGENEQFFGPGTRLTVL.

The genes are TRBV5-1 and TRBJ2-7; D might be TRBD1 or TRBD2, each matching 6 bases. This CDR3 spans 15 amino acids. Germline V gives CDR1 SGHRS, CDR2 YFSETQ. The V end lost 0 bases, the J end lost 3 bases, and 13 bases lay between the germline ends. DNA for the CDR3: TGCGCCAGCAGCTTGGCCTCGGGGGCCCTCTACGAGCAGTACTTC. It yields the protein CASSLASGALYEQYF.

For the CDR3, the DNA is TGTGCCAGTAGTACGAGACAGGGGGCTAGCAATCAGCCCCAGCATTTT. It is translated as CASSTRQGASNQPQHF. The chain links TRBV19 to TRBJ1-5; 10 positions agree with TRBD1. Germline CDR1 reads LNHDA; CDR2 reads SQIVND (reference sequence). This CDR3 spans 16 amino acids. With V trimmed by 4 bases and J by 0 bases, 3 bases remained unmatched.

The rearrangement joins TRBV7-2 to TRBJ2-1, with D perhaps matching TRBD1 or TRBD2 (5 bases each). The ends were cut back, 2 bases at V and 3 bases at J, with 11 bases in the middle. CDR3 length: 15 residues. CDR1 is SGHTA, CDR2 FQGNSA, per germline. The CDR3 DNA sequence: TGTGCCAGCAGCTTATCCTGGGGGAGCTACAATGAGCAGTTCTTC. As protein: CASSLSWGSYNEQFF.

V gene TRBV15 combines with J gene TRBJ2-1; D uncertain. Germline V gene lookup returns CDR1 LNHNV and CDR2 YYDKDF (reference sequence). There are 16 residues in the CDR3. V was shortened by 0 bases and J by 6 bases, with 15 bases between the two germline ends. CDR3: CATSRDQRGIGNEQFF. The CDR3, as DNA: TGTGCCACCAGCAGAGATCAAAGAGGTATCGGCAATGAGCAGTTCTTC.

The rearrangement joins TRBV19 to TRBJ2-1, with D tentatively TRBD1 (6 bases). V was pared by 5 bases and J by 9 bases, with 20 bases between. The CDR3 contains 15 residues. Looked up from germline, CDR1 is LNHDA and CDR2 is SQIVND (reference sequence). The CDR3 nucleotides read TGTGCCAGTAGTCGGTACACTACCCAAGGGGGTGAGCAGTTCTTC. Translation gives CASSRYTTQGGEQFF.

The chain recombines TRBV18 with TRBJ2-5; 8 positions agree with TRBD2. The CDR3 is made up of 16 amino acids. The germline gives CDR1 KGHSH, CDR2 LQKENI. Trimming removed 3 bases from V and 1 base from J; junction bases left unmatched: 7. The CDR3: CASSPALAAVQETQYF. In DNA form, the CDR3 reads TGTGCCAGCTCACCGGCACTAGCGGCCGTCCAAGAGACCCAGTACTTC.

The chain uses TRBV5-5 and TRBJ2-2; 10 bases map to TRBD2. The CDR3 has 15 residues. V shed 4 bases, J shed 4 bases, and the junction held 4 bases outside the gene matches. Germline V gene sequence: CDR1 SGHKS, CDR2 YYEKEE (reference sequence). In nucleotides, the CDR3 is TGTGCCAGCAGCAGAACTAGCGGGGTCACCGGGGAGCTGTTTTTT. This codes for CASSRTSGVTGELFF.

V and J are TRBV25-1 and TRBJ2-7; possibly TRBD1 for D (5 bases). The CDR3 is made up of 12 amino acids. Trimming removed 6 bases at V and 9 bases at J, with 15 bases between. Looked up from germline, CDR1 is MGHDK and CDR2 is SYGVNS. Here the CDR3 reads CASRSDSRVQYF. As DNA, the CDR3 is TGTGCCAGCAGATCCGACAGTCGGGTGCAGTACTTC.

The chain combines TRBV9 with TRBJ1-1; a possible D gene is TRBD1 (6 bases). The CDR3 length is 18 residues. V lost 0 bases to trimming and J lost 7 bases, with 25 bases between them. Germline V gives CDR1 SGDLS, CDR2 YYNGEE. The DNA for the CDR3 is TGTGCCAGCAGCGTAGGTCGGGGGGCGACCCGGGGAGAGGGTGAAGCTTTCTTT. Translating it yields CASSVGRGATRGEGEAFF. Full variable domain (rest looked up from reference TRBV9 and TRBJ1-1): DSGVTQTPKHLITATGQRVTLRCSPRSGDLSVYWYQQSLDQGLQFLIQYYNGEERAKGNILERFSAQQFPDLHSELNLSSLELGDSALYFCASSVGRGATRGEGEAFFGQGTRLTVV.

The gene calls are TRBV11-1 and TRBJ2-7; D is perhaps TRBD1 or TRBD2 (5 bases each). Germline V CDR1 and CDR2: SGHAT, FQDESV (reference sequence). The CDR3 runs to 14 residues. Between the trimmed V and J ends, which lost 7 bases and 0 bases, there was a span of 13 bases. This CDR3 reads CASTPGPTSYEQYF. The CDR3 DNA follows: TGTGCCAGCACCCCGGGGCCTACCTCCTACGAGCAGTACTTC. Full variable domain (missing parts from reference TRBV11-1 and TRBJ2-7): EAEVAQSPRYKITEKSQAVAFWCDPISGHATLYWYRQILGQGPELLVQFQDESVVDDSQLPKDRFSAERLKGVDSTLKIQPAELGDSAMYLCASTPGPTSYEQYFGPGTRLTVT.

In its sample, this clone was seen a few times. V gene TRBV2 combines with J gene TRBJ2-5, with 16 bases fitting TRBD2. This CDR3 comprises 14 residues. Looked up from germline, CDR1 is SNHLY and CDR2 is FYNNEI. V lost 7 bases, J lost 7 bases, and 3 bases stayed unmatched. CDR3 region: CASTGTSGRGTQYF. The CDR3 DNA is TGTGCCAGCACCGGGACTAGCGGGAGGGGGACCCAGTACTTC.

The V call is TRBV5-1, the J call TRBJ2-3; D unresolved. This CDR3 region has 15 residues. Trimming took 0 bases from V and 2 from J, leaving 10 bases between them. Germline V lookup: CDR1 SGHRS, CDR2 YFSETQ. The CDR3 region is CASSLEVASTDTQYF. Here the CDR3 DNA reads TGCGCCAGCAGCTTGGAAGTGGCCTCCACAGATACGCAGTATTTT.

The chain's CDR3 is CASRPGGLNTEAFF. In nucleotides, the CDR3 is TGTGCCAGCAGGCCAGGGGGATTGAACACTGAAGCTTTCTTT. The V gene is TRBV28, the J gene TRBJ1-1; TRBD1 matches 7 bases. Trimming at V came to 6 bases and at J to 0 bases, leaving 4 bases not matched to a gene. Germline-derived CDR1 and CDR2 are MDHEN and SYDVKM. CDR3 length: 14 amino acids.